These T cell receptor beta chains were read from a single sample in a study of cytomegalovirus exposure and HLA in healthy donors. Repertoires were generated with immunoSEQ multiplex PCR, while TCRdb's copy carries only in-frame clones and drops some. The table shows tens of thousands of clones, with approximately 93% occurring only once. The sequencing input was PBMCs. Source of these receptors: a woman in her thirties in good health and CMV-seronegative. CDR3s include the opening cysteine and the closing phenylalanine or tryptophan. D genes are given only for firm matches. Clone size is shown for a subset of rows, as once, few, many or a class of expanded clone.

d_call,clone_size,j_call,v_call,cdr3_nt,cdr3_aa
TRBD1,.,TRBJ1-5,TRBV7-2,TGTGCCAGCAGCTTAGGCGGGACAGGGTCTCAGCCCCAGCATTTT,CASSLGGTGSQPQHF
TRBD1,few,TRBJ1-5,TRBV19,TGTGCCAGTAGTATCACAGGGGGCGGCAATCAGCCCCAGCATTTT,CASSITGGGNQPQHF
.,.,TRBJ2-3,TRBV15,TGTGCCACCAGCAGAGAAAGCATTCTAGCGAATCGAGATACGCAGTATTTT,CATSRESILANRDTQYF
.,.,TRBJ2-3,TRBV5-1,TGCGCCAGCAGCGAGCATGGGGGGGCCGCATCAGTGGGTACGCAGTATTTT,CASSEHGGAASVGTQYF
.,.,TRBJ1-1,TRBV5-1,TGCGCCAGCAGCTTGGGGGCCTCGAACACTGAAGCTTTCTTT,CASSLGASNTEAFF
.,.,TRBJ1-5,TRBV6-6,TGTGCCAGCAGTTACTGGGGCTATCAGCCCCAGCATTTT,CASSYWGYQPQHF
.,.,TRBJ1-2,TRBV4-3,TGCGCCAGCAGCCAAGATTCGTTCGTGTACTATGGCTACACCTTC,CASSQDSFVYYGYTF
TRBD2,.,TRBJ2-2,TRBV11-2,TGTGCCAGCAGGGAATTAGCGGGGGGGGACACCGGGGAGCTGTTTTTT,CASRELAGGDTGELFF
.,.,TRBJ1-1,TRBV10-2,TGCGCCAGCACCTCCCCCCTACAGACTGAAGCTTTCTTT,CASTSPLQTEAFF
TRBD1,.,TRBJ1-6,TRBV27,TGTGCCAGCAGTTTAACCGGGACAGGGTTTAATTCACCCCTCCACTTT,CASSLTGTGFNSPLHF
TRBD2,.,TRBJ2-5,TRBV6-1,TGTGCCAGCAAGGTTTGGGAGGGACAAGAGACCCAGTACTTC,CASKVWEGQETQYF
TRBD1,.,TRBJ2-7,TRBV27,TGTGCCAGCAGTTTATACCGGACAGGGTTAAAGGTGTCCTACGAGCAGTACTTC,CASSLYRTGLKVSYEQYF
TRBD1,.,TRBJ1-6,TRBV7-9,TGTGCCAGCAGCTACGCAGGGACAGGGCGGTCACCCCTCCACTTT,CASSYAGTGRSPLHF
.,.,TRBJ1-2,TRBV6-6,TGTGCCAGCAGTTACTCGAGAGGGCTGGGCTACACCTTC,CASSYSRGLGYTF
.,once,TRBJ2-5,TRBV6-5,TGTGCCAGCAGGGACGGGGTTGCGGAGACCCAGTACTTC,CASRDGVAETQYF
.,.,TRBJ1-4,TRBV28,TGTGCCACTTTAGTTGCAACTAATGAAAAACTGTTTTTT,CATLVATNEKLFF
.,.,TRBJ2-5,TRBV25-1,TGTGCCAGCAGTGAATGGGGAGGCCGGGGGGAGACCCAGTACTTC,CASSEWGGRGETQYF
.,.,TRBJ2-1,TRBV6-5,TGTGCCAGCAGTTATGGAGAGAGCGCCTACAATGAGCAGTTCTTC,CASSYGESAYNEQFF
.,.,TRBJ2-4,TRBV2,TGTGCCAGCAGTGATCAGTCCATTCAGTACTTC,CASSDQSIQYF
.,.,TRBJ1-4,TRBV5-1,TGCGCCAGCAGCTTGGCGGGGGATGAAAAACTGTTTTTT,CASSLAGDEKLFF
.,once,TRBJ2-1,TRBV5-6,TGTGCCAGCAGCTTATACTTAGAGCAGTTCTTC,CASSLYLEQFF
TRBD2,.,TRBJ2-1,TRBV7-6,TGTGCCAGCAGCGTTAGCGGGGGGACATACAATGAGCAGTTCTTC,CASSVSGGTYNEQFF